Listed below are T cell receptor beta chains from one sample, sequenced in a study of OX40 agonist ivuxolimab in advanced cancers. Using immunoSEQ multiplex PCR, the repertoire was profiled, and TCRdb retains in-frame clones only, with some absent. The sample lists under 85,000 clones; 65% to 90% were seen once. The sequenced sample was CD4+ or CD8+ T cells sorted from blood, obtained in a trial of the OX40 agonist ivuxolimab. The origin of the receptors is an adult with an advanced solid tumor such as melanoma, head and neck, liver or kidney cancer. Each CDR3 is given with its conserved first and last residue. The D gene is left open where the match is weak. Not all rows give a size; the values are once, few, many and, for expanded clones, a class.

D gene,J gene,clone size,V gene,CDR3 protein,CDR3 DNA
.,TRBJ2-7,.,TRBV6-1,CASSPLDEQYF,TGTGCCAGCAGCCCCCTGGACGAGCAGTACTTC
TRBD1,TRBJ2-2,.,TRBV7-9,CASSLTQGVTGELFF,TGTGCCAGCAGCTTGACCCAGGGGGTGACCGGGGAGCTGTTTTTT
TRBD1,TRBJ2-7,.,TRBV6-6,CASSYRDSSYEQYF,TGTGCCAGCAGTTACCGGGACAGCTCCTACGAGCAGTACTTC
.,TRBJ2-1,.,TRBV5-1,CASSWDLGGEQFF,TGCGCCAGCAGCTGGGACCTAGGCGGTGAGCAGTTCTTC
TRBD1,TRBJ1-1,.,TRBV11-3,CASSPQGRAEAFF,TGTGCCAGCAGCCCACAGGGGCGGGCTGAAGCTTTCTTT
.,TRBJ2-7,.,TRBV5-5,CASSAMGAYEQYF,TGTGCCAGCAGCGCAATGGGTGCCTACGAGCAGTACTTC
.,TRBJ2-2,.,TRBV19,CASSLGRGSGELFF,TGTGCCAGTAGCCTCGGAAGGGGGTCCGGGGAGCTGTTTTTT
.,TRBJ2-1,.,TRBV9,CASSVIAKEGEQFF,TGTGCCAGCAGCGTAATAGCTAAGGAGGGTGAGCAGTTCTTC
.,TRBJ2-1,.,TRBV30,CAWSGDYNEQFF,TGTGCCTGGAGTGGAGATTACAATGAGCAGTTCTTC
TRBD1,TRBJ1-4,.,TRBV4-2,CASSQTTQGTNEKLFF,TGTGCCAGCAGCCAGACCACACAGGGGACTAATGAAAAACTGTTTTTT
.,TRBJ1-3,.,TRBV7-9,CASSLLPRVSGNTIYF,TGTGCCAGCAGCCTCTTGCCGAGGGTATCTGGAAACACCATATATTTT
.,TRBJ1-2,.,TRBV7-2,CASSLVPGHHYGYTF,TGTGCCAGCAGCTTAGTTCCGGGACATCACTATGGCTACACCTTC
.,TRBJ2-7,.,TRBV7-2,CASSGSQTRGYEQYF,TGTGCCAGCAGCGGTTCACAAACTAGGGGATACGAGCAGTACTTC
.,TRBJ2-1,.,TRBV19,CASSLQGRRDNEQFF,TGTGCCAGTAGTTTACAGGGAAGGAGGGACAATGAGCAGTTCTTC
TRBD1,TRBJ2-7,.,TRBV12-5,CASGLGQGYEQYF,TGTGCTAGTGGTTTGGGACAGGGCTACGAGCAGTACTTC
.,TRBJ2-6,.,TRBV27,CASSERVSSGANVLTF,TGTGCCAGCAGTGAGAGGGTCAGCTCTGGGGCCAACGTCCTGACTTTC
TRBD1,TRBJ2-7,few,TRBV7-3,CASSQGQGREQYF,TGTGCCAGCAGCCAGGGACAGGGGCGGGAGCAGTACTTC
TRBD1,TRBJ2-1,few,TRBV11-3,CASSGGQGKYNEQFF,TGTGCCAGCAGCGGGGGACAGGGAAAATACAATGAGCAGTTCTTC